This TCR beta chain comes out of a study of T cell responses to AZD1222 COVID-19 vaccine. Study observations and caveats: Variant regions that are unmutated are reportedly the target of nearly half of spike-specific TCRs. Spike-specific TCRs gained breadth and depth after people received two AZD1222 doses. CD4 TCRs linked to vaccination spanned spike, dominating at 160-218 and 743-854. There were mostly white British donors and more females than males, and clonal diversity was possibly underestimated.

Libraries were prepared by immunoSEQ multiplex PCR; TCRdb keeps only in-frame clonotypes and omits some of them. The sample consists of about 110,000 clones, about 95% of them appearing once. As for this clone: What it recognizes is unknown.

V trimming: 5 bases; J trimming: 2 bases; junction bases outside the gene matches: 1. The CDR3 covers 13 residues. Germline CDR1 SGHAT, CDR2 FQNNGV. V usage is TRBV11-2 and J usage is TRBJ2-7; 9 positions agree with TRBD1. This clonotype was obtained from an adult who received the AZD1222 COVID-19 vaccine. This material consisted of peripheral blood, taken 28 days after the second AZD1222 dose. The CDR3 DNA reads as TGTGCCAGCAGCCGGGACAGGGCCTACGAGCAGTACTTC. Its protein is CASSRDRAYEQYF.